These 21 T cell receptor beta chains were sequenced from one sample in a study of blood T cells in healthy people across ages. The second PCR ran roughly 6 to 11 cycles with a sample-barcoded 5' primer and J-beta primers. TCRdb called the 5' RACE reads again in MiXCR, with one record for every CDR3 protein. The repertoire holds about 2 million distinct CDR3 sequences, with about 49% as singletons. The sample comprised blood. The receptors originated from a woman in her thirties or forties in good health.

This chain joins TRBV28 and TRBJ2-7; D possibly corresponds to TRBD2 (5 bases). The CDR3 length is 15 residues. In germline, CDR1 is MDHEN, CDR2 SYDVKM. V was clipped by 1 base and J by 0 bases, with 10 bases between them. CDR3 nucleotides: TGTGCCAGCAGTTTATTTAGCGAGGTCTCCTACGAGCAGTACTTC. Translated: CASSLFSEVSYEQYF.

The chain carries TRBV4-3 and TRBJ1-2, with a tentative D call TRBD1 (5 bases). Germline assignment: CDR1 LGHNA and CDR2 YSLEER. Deletions cut 9 bases from V and 4 bases from J, with 24 bases between. CDR3 length equals 16 residues. This chain's CDR3 is CASSQDTRAGRYGYTF. The CDR3 bases are TGCGCCAGTAGTCAAGATACAAGGGCAGGGCGCTATGGCTACACCTTC.

This clonotype was seen more than once but under ten times. The chain carries TRBV6-2 or TRBV6-3 and TRBJ2-7; TRBD1 or TRBD2 may be the D gene (5 bases each). The CDR3 runs 17 residues. Germline lookup yields CDR1 MNHEY and CDR2 SVGEGT. V shed 7 bases and J shed 2 bases, with 24 bases lying between them. The CDR3 reads CASTPSRGRPGTYEQYF. The DNA of the CDR3 is TGTGCCAGCACCCCTTCAAGGGGACGCCCAGGAACCTACGAGCAGTACTTC.

This clonotype was seen only a few times. The chain joins TRBV20-1 to TRBJ2-5; 10 bases agree with TRBD1. The CDR3 has 17 residues. CDR1 and CDR2 from the germline V gene are DFQATT and SNEGSKA (reference sequence). Losses at the gene ends were 3 bases for V and 4 bases for J; bases not matched to a gene: 14. CDR3 DNA sequence: TGCAGTGCTAGTCCTGGGGGGACAGGGGTAGGAGGAGAGACCCAGTACTTC. Its translation is CSASPGGTGVGGETQYF.

The table lists this clonotype with many counts. The chain's CDR3 is CASSPSGKENIQYF. For the CDR3, the DNA is TGTGCCAGCTCGCCGTCCGGGAAGGAAAACATTCAGTACTTC. The chain is built from TRBV28 and TRBJ2-4, with D possibly TRBD2 on 5 matching bases. V was shortened by 8 bases and J by 5 bases, with 16 bases between the two germline ends. This CDR3 has 14 residues. Germline loops: CDR1 MDHEN, CDR2 SYDVKM.

The chain carries TRBV29-1 and TRBJ2-3; D remains unclear. The germline V gene encodes CDR1 SQVTM and CDR2 ANQGSEA. There are 13 residues in the CDR3. The ends were cut back, 3 bases at V and 2 bases at J, with 9 bases in the middle. The CDR3 region has the DNA TGCAGCGTTGAGGACGGGCTCACAGATACGCAGTATTTT. Translated: CSVEDGLTDTQYF.

This clonotype was detected a few times. J is TRBJ2-5 and V is TRBV7-9, with a weak D call TRBD2 (5 bases). Germline lookup yields CDR1 SEHNR and CDR2 FQNEAQ (reference sequence). V was shortened by 3 bases and J by 2 bases, with 16 bases between the two germline ends. The CDR3 is 16 amino acids. CDR3 region: CASSFTGLANQETQYF. Written as DNA, the CDR3 is TGTGCCAGCAGCTTTACCGGACTTGCGAATCAAGAGACCCAGTACTTC.

This clonotype was seen a handful of times. CDR3: CASSRTERGHYNEQFF. CDR3 nucleotide sequence: TGTGCCAGCTCACGGACCGAACGGGGACACTACAATGAGCAGTTCTTC. The rearrangement joins TRBV18 to TRBJ2-1; D perhaps matches TRBD1 (6 bases). The germline V and J ends were trimmed by 4 bases and 3 bases, with 16 bases remaining between them. The CDR3 spans 16 residues. The germline CDR1 and CDR2 sequences are KGHSH and LQKENI.

In its sample, this clonotype was seen once. The rearrangement joins TRBV2 to TRBJ2-3, with 8 bases aligning to TRBD2. Germline V gene sequence: CDR1 SNHLY, CDR2 FYNNEI. There are 16 residues in the CDR3. V was clipped by 8 bases and J by 0 bases; unmatched bases: 10. The CDR3 reads CASPGGASTSTDTQYF. The DNA of the CDR3 is TGTGCCAGCCCGGGGGGGGCCTCCACTAGCACAGATACGCAGTATTTT.

In this sample, this clonotype turned up a few times. V and J are TRBV6-5 and TRBJ1-2; no clear D gene. Trimming removed 0 bases from V and 0 bases from J, with 11 bases in between. The V gene's germline CDR1 is MNHEY and CDR2 SVGAGI. The CDR3 contains 16 residues. The CDR3 nucleotides read TGTGCCAGCAGTTACTCCCAGCCCACTTCTAACTATGGCTACACCTTC. Protein sequence: CASSYSQPTSNYGYTF.

The genes are TRBV15 and TRBJ2-4; possibly TRBD1 for D (6 bases). V lost 4 bases to trimming and J lost 6 bases, with 7 bases between them. The CDR3 consists of 12 residues. Germline-derived CDR1 and CDR2 are LNHNV and YYDKDF (reference sequence). CDR3 sequence reads: CATSTQGNIQYF. For the CDR3, the DNA is TGTGCCACCAGCACACAGGGAAACATTCAGTACTTC.

The V gene is TRBV18, the J gene TRBJ1-2; D unclear. Trimming left V 0 bases short and J 6 bases short, with 14 bases between. The CDR3 totals 15 residues. Germline CDR1 reads KGHSH; CDR2 reads LQKENI. The chain's CDR3 is CASSPPNSPHDGYTF. CDR3 nucleotides: TGTGCCAGCTCACCACCCAACAGCCCTCATGATGGCTACACCTTC.

This clonotype was seen a handful of times. The chain employs TRBV27 and TRBJ1-2; 9 bases match TRBD1. V was clipped by 2 bases and J by 4 bases; unmatched bases: 5. The CDR3 runs 15 residues. The germline V gene encodes CDR1 MNHEY and CDR2 SMNVEV (reference sequence). The CDR3 DNA reads TGTGCCAGCAGTTTACGGACAGGGGAAGCCTATGGCTACACCTTC. It translates to CASSLRTGEAYGYTF.

This clonotype was found a few times. The chain is built from TRBV28 and TRBJ1-6; 8 nucleotides agree with TRBD1. CDR3 length: 14 residues. V shed 3 bases and J 7 bases; nucleotides not matched to a gene: 2. From germline, CDR1 is MDHEN and CDR2 SYDVKM. The CDR3 sequence is CASSFRTGNSPLHF. DNA of the CDR3: TGTGCCAGCAGTTTCAGGACAGGGAATTCACCCCTCCACTTT.

The chain links TRBV6-2 or TRBV6-3 to TRBJ2-7; a possible D gene is TRBD2 (6 bases). CDR3 size: 16 residues. In germline, CDR1 is MNHEY, CDR2 SVGEGT. The ends were cut back, 2 bases at V and 1 base at J, with 15 bases in the middle. The CDR3 reads CASSYGSGRSSYEQYF. The CDR3 nucleotides are TGTGCCAGCAGTTACGGGTCTGGGAGGAGTTCCTACGAGCAGTACTTC.

V and J are TRBV3-1 and TRBJ2-5; 8 nucleotides match TRBD1. V shed 6 bases, J shed 1 base, and the junction held 7 bases outside the gene matches. CDR3 size: 15 residues. CDR1 is LGHDT and CDR2 is YNNKEL in the germline V gene (reference sequence). The CDR3: CASRKTGAFQETQYF. The DNA for the CDR3 is TGTGCCAGCAGGAAGACAGGGGCTTTCCAAGAGACCCAGTACTTC.

This clonotype came up a few times. This chain joins TRBV29-1 and TRBJ1-4; D is unclear. V gave up 5 bases and J gave up 3 bases, with 4 bases separating them. Germline loops: CDR1 SQVTM, CDR2 ANQGSEA. The CDR3 spans 11 residues. CDR3 nucleotides: TGCAGCGTTCGGTCTAATGAAAAACTGTTTTTT. Residues: CSVRSNEKLFF.

This clonotype was observed many times. This chain joins TRBV29-1 and TRBJ2-5; the D gene is possibly TRBD1 (6 bases). Germline CDR1 reads SQVTM; CDR2 reads ANQGSEA. V was trimmed by 1 base and J by 1 base, leaving 7 bases between them. CDR3 length equals 13 residues. CDR3 sequence (DNA): TGCAGCGTTGAAGGGGACATCCAAGAGACCCAGTACTTC. Protein product: CSVEGDIQETQYF.

This clonotype was observed a handful of times. V and J are TRBV21-1 and TRBJ2-3; the tabulated D call, TRBD1, remains unverified against the DNA. TRBV21-1 is designated a pseudogene. This CDR3 is 15 amino acids long. CDR3 DNA sequence: TGTGCCAGCAGCAAAGATGGACAGAGCACAGATACGCAGTATTTT. Protein sequence: CASSKDGQSTDTQYF.

The V and J genes are TRBV2 and TRBJ1-5, with D maybe TRBD1 (6 bases). Trimming removed 6 bases at V and 6 bases at J, with 12 bases between. Germline V gene data show CDR1 as SNHLY and CDR2 as FYNNEI. This CDR3 comprises 13 residues. The CDR3 DNA reads TGTGCCAGCAGACAGGGCTCCCTTCAGCCCCAGCATTTT. The encoded protein is CASRQGSLQPQHF.

The J gene is TRBJ1-1, the V gene TRBV5-1; D gene uncertain. The CDR3 covers 15 residues. V lost 4 bases and J 5 bases, leaving 18 bases between the germline ends. Germline CDR1 SGHRS, CDR2 YFSETQ. The CDR3 DNA follows: TGCGCCAGCAGCCCCCTATGGGGTTCAACAACTGAAGCTTTCTTT. Residues: CASSPLWGSTTEAFF.